This TCR beta chain stems from a study of vaccination effects on CD4 cells after COVID-19. In its sample, this clone was seen a few times. Its antigen is currently unknown. TCRdb's table, derived via immunoSEQ multiplex PCR, lists solely in-frame clones and lacks some. This table has over 50,000 clones, around 81% appearing once. Expansion with viral peptide pools was applied to antigen-specific CD4+ T cells by the ViraFEST assay prior to sequencing. Subsequent to ten to eleven days of culture, CD4+ T cells were isolated. Germline CDR1 MNHNY, CDR2 SVGAGI (reference sequence). CDR3 length: 16 residues. Between the trimmed V and J ends, which lost 4 bases and 7 bases, there was a span of 22 bases.

This chain links TRBV6-6 with TRBJ1-2; no clear D gene. The source was CD4+ T cells from PBMCs cultured with HCoV-229E spike peptides, collected before COVID-19 vaccination. The receptor's source is a human donor who received a COVID-19 vaccine. CDR3 protein: CASSSEWAVVSVGYTF. CDR3 nucleotide sequence: TGTGCCAGCAGTTCCGAATGGGCGGTAGTATCCGTTGGCTACACCTTC.